Each of the 27 T cell receptor beta chains below was sequenced from the same sample in a study of graft-versus-host responses after intestinal transplantation. Profiling relied on immunoSEQ multiplex PCR, and the TCRdb table lists in-frame clones only, not all of them. The sample has roughly 90,000 clones; less than 90% are singletons. Antigens for these TCRs are unknown. This specimen was unstimulated CD4+ T cells sorted from spleen or lymph node cells, taken before transplant. The source of these receptors is a human donor who was the organ donor for an intestinal transplant.

This clone has only one observation. V usage is TRBV5-1 and J usage is TRBJ2-7; 9 bases align to TRBD2. The CDR3 sequence is 16 residues long. V trimming: 2 bases; J trimming: 7 bases; junction bases outside the gene matches: 13. Germline values: CDR1 SGHRS, CDR2 YFSETQ. CDR3 sequence: CASSLGETSGLREQYF. The CDR3 bases are TGCGCCAGCAGCTTAGGTGAGACTAGCGGATTGCGTGAGCAGTACTTC.

This sequence joins TRBV27 and TRBJ1-5; TRBD1 might be the D (6 bases). The CDR3 has 13 residues. Trimming pared 6 bases from V and 6 bases from J, leaving 12 bases between. In germline, CDR1 is MNHEY, CDR2 SMNVEV (reference sequence). The CDR3 is CASRAGVGQPQHF. In DNA, the CDR3 is TGTGCCAGCAGGGCAGGGGTCGGTCAGCCCCAGCATTTT.

This CDR3 reads CASSSRQAYSYEQYF. As DNA, the CDR3 is TGTGCCAGCAGCTCCAGACAGGCGTACTCCTACGAGCAGTACTTC. The chain employs TRBV13 and TRBJ2-7, with TRBD1 as a possible D gene (6 bases). Trimming shortened V by 4 bases and J by 0 bases, and 13 bases separated the two germline ends. This CDR3 is 15 amino acids long. Germline V CDR1 and CDR2: PRHDT, FYEKMQ (reference sequence). Variable domain in full (rest from reference TRBV13 and TRBJ2-7): AAGVIQSPRHLIKEKRETATLKCYPIPRHDTVYWYQQGPGQDPQFLISFYEKMQSDKGSIPDRFSAQQFSDYHSELNMSSLELGDSALYFCASSSRQAYSYEQYFGPGTRLTVT.

This chain uses TRBV7-2 with TRBJ2-3, with 8 bases aligning to TRBD2. V dropped 8 bases and J dropped 2; count of bases not matched to a gene: 12. Germline values: CDR1 SGHTA, CDR2 FQGNSA. The CDR3 sequence is 16 residues long. As DNA, the CDR3 is TGTGCCAGCGGACATGTGCGGGGGGAGACCACAGATACGCAGTATTTT. Encoded protein: CASGHVRGETTDTQYF.

The chain recombines TRBV5-1 with TRBJ1-3; D is unclear. CDR3 length: 15 residues. Per the germline V gene, CDR1 is SGHRS and CDR2 is YFSETQ. V was cut by 0 bases and J by 0 bases, with 7 bases left in between. CDR3 sequence reads: CASSLGAGSGNTIYF. The CDR3 DNA is TGCGCCAGCAGCTTGGGAGCCGGCTCTGGAAACACCATATATTTT.

The chain joins TRBV7-2 to TRBJ1-1, with TRBD1 as a possible D gene (5 bases). V was trimmed by 5 bases and J by 11 bases, leaving 18 bases between them. The CDR3 consists of 13 residues. Germline V lookup: CDR1 SGHTA, CDR2 FQGNSA. The CDR3 spells CASSIRTHGGAFF. The DNA for the CDR3 is TGTGCCAGCAGCATCCGGACCCACGGGGGGGCTTTCTTT.

This chain uses TRBV5-4 with TRBJ2-6; D is ambiguous. CDR1 is SGHNT, CDR2 YYREEE, per germline (reference sequence). CDR3 size: 14 residues. V was clipped by 1 base and J by 11 bases, with 13 bases between them. CDR3 sequence reads: CASSLSRPQHVLTF. The CDR3 coding sequence is TGTGCCAGCAGCTTGTCCAGGCCCCAGCACGTCCTGACTTTC.

This clone occurred once. The J gene is TRBJ1-5, the V gene TRBV7-9, with TRBD1 as a possible D gene (6 bases). This CDR3 is 15 amino acids long. V was clipped by 1 base and J by 3 bases, with 10 bases between them. CDR1 and CDR2 (germline): SEHNR, FQNEAQ (reference sequence). CDR3 nucleotides: TGTGCCAGCAGCTTAGAAGGGGGTACCAATCAGCCCCAGCATTTT. This sequence encodes CASSLEGGTNQPQHF.

This clone was seen a handful of times. The V and J genes are TRBV4-2 and TRBJ2-5; 8 positions match TRBD2. Trimming at V came to 11 bases and at J to 2 bases, leaving 10 bases not matched to a gene. Germline V gives CDR1 LGHNA, CDR2 YNFKEQ. This CDR3 has 14 residues. The CDR3 DNA reads TGTGCCTCATCAGACCAGCGGGGGCAAGAGACCCAGTACTTC. This translates into CASSDQRGQETQYF.

This chain connects TRBV6-1 to TRBJ1-4; D remains ambiguous. Germline V gene data show CDR1 as MNHNS and CDR2 as SASEGT. V lost 0 bases and J 10 bases, leaving 21 bases between the germline ends. CDR3 size: 17 residues. The CDR3 nucleotides read TGTGCCAGCAGTGAAGCCGCCATCGGGGTCCGGTGGGGAAAACTGTTTTTT. It encodes CASSEAAIGVRWGKLFF.

This chain joins TRBV19 and TRBJ2-1; 13 nucleotides line up with TRBD2. The CDR3 totals 19 residues. The germline gives CDR1 LNHDA, CDR2 SQIVND (reference sequence). Trimming took 5 bases from V and 1 from J; bases not matched to a gene: 11. CDR3: CASSARLAGGRFSYNEQFF. In nucleotides, the CDR3 is TGTGCCAGTAGTGCCCGACTAGCGGGAGGTAGGTTTTCCTACAATGAGCAGTTCTTC.

The V gene is TRBV10-3, the J gene TRBJ2-7, with D maybe TRBD2 (6 bases). The CDR3 contains 15 residues. Germline CDR1 and CDR2: ENHRY and SYGVKD. V gave up 3 bases and J gave up 0 bases, with 12 bases separating them. Written as DNA, the CDR3 is TGTGCCATCAGTGACGGCGGGACCCTCTCCTACGAGCAGTACTTC. As protein: CAISDGGTLSYEQYF.

The chain combines TRBV6-5 with TRBJ1-2, with 7 nucleotides matching TRBD1. Per germline, CDR1 MNHEY and CDR2 SVGAGI. The CDR3 runs to 14 residues. V trimming: 4 bases; J trimming: 8 bases; junction bases outside the gene matches: 10. The CDR3 here is CASSSGYRDSGYTF. DNA for the CDR3: TGTGCCAGCAGTTCCGGTTACAGGGACAGCGGCTACACCTTC.

The chain is built from TRBV7-3 and TRBJ2-5; D is unresolved. There are 13 residues in the CDR3. The germline V gene has CDR1 SGHTA and CDR2 FQGTGA. V lost 4 bases and J lost 1, with 7 bases in between. The CDR3, as DNA: TGTGCCAGCAGCTCGCGCCCCCAAGAGACCCAGTACTTC. Its protein is CASSSRPQETQYF.

This sequence joins TRBV14 and TRBJ2-2; 8 bases map to TRBD2. Germline CDR1 SGHDN, CDR2 FVKESK. V lost 2 bases to trimming and J lost 3 bases; unmatched junction nucleotides: 8. The length of the CDR3 is 17 residues. The CDR3 reads CASSQHAGTRDTGELFF. DNA of the CDR3: TGTGCCAGCAGCCAACACGCCGGGACTAGAGACACCGGGGAGCTGTTTTTT.

V and J are TRBV29-1 and TRBJ1-5, with D maybe TRBD1 (5 bases). V lost 4 bases and J 5 bases, leaving 12 bases between the germline ends. Germline V gives CDR1 SQVTM, CDR2 ANQGSEA. The CDR3 is 13 amino acids. In DNA form, the CDR3 reads TGCAGCGTTGCGGGGGGGTTGGATCAGCCCCAGCATTTT. Residues: CSVAGGLDQPQHF.

V gene TRBV6-5 combines with J gene TRBJ1-3; D is uncertain. V was shortened by 2 bases and J by 0 bases, with 11 bases between the two germline ends. Germline lookup yields CDR1 MNHEY and CDR2 SVGAGI. The length of the CDR3 is 16 residues. CDR3 sequence: CASSYDEGSSGNTIYF. CDR3 nucleotide sequence: TGTGCCAGCAGTTACGACGAGGGAAGCTCTGGAAACACCATATATTTT.

The chain couples TRBV5-1 to TRBJ2-3, with D possibly matching TRBD1 (6 bases). Per germline, CDR1 SGHRS and CDR2 YFSETQ. Trimming stripped 5 bases from V and 1 base from J, with 17 bases between. CDR3 length: 16 residues. The CDR3 protein is CASRHSGTPRTDTQYF. The CDR3, as DNA: TGCGCCAGCAGACACTCCGGGACACCCCGCACAGATACGCAGTATTTT.

The genes are TRBV27 and TRBJ1-1; D ambiguous. The CDR3 runs 12 residues. Germline CDR1 is MNHEY and CDR2 is SMNVEV (reference sequence). Trimming pared 8 bases from V and 0 bases from J, leaving 7 bases between. CDR3 in DNA: TGTGCCAGCGCGCGGTTGAACACTGAAGCTTTCTTT. Translation gives CASARLNTEAFF.

A word on this clone: The junction shows a germline mismatch at one end, possibly a read error. The chain is built from TRBV7-7 and TRBJ1-1; TRBD1 matches at 8 bases. CDR3 size: 15 residues. Germline CDR1 SSHAT, CDR2 FNYEAQ (reference sequence). For the CDR3, the DNA is TGTGCTAGCAGCCCCCTGACAGGGGAGGGGACTGAAGCTTTCTTT. It encodes CASSPLTGEGTEAFF.

The chain has TRBV5-1 and TRBJ2-3; 7 bases align to TRBD2. V was clipped by 4 bases and J by 6 bases; unmatched bases: 23. Germline-derived CDR1 and CDR2 are SGHRS and YFSETQ. This CDR3 spans 19 amino acids. CDR3 sequence: CASSRSELLAWRLLDTQYF. CDR3 nucleotides: TGCGCCAGCAGCCGATCCGAGTTACTAGCGTGGCGTCTTTTGGATACGCAGTATTTT.

The chain combines TRBV4-3 with TRBJ2-2; 7 bases map to TRBD2. V shed 4 bases and J 5 bases; nucleotides not matched to a gene: 16. This CDR3 contains 18 residues. CDR1 and CDR2 from the germline V gene are LGHNA and YSLEER. DNA of the CDR3: TGCGCCAGCAGCCCAAGAAGGGCGACTAGCACGGATACCGGGGAGCTGTTTTTT. Amino acids: CASSPRRATSTDTGELFF.

The table lists this clone with a count of one. The rearrangement uses TRBV19 and TRBJ2-7; a weak D match, TRBD1 (5 bases). This CDR3 spans 13 amino acids. The germline V gene encodes CDR1 LNHDA and CDR2 SQIVND (reference sequence). V was cut by 3 bases and J by 5 bases, with 11 bases left in between. As DNA, the CDR3 is TGTGCCAGTAGTATTACGCAAGGGGACGAGCAGTACTTC. Translated: CASSITQGDEQYF.

This clone was counted a single time. The V and J genes are TRBV5-8 and TRBJ1-1; D is possibly TRBD1 (6 bases). The ends were cut back, 4 bases at V and 3 bases at J, with 13 bases in the middle. This CDR3 spans 14 amino acids. In germline, CDR1 is SGHTS, CDR2 YDEGEE. This chain's CDR3 is CASSIQGEDTEAFF. CDR3 DNA: TGTGCCAGCAGCATACAGGGCGAAGACACTGAAGCTTTCTTT. Together with reference TRBV5-8 and TRBJ1-1, the CDR3 gives the full variable domain: EAGVTQSPTHLIKTRGQQATLRCSPISGHTSVYWYQQALGLGLQFLLWYDEGEERNRGNFPPRFSGRQFPNYSSELNVNALELEDSALYLCASSIQGEDTEAFFGQGTRLTVV.

The V gene is TRBV6-5, the J gene TRBJ2-7, with a possible D match to TRBD1 (7 bases). Trimming left V 6 bases short and J 3 bases short, with 18 bases between. Germline loops: CDR1 MNHEY, CDR2 SVGAGI. This CDR3 has 15 residues. The CDR3 sequence is CASSREPQGGYEQYF. CDR3 nucleotides: TGTGCCAGCAGCCGGGAACCTCAGGGGGGCTACGAGCAGTACTTC.

This chain links TRBV7-6 with TRBJ2-3, with 9 nucleotides matching TRBD1. The trim removed 3 bases at V and 2 bases at J, leaving 6 bases unmatched. CDR1 is SGHVS and CDR2 is FNYEAQ in the germline V gene. The CDR3 sequence is 16 residues long. The CDR3 reads CASSFGQGSPTDTQYF. For the CDR3, the DNA is TGTGCCAGCAGCTTCGGACAGGGGTCCCCCACAGATACGCAGTATTTT. The full variable domain, its missing parts supplied by reference TRBV7-6 and TRBJ2-3, is GAGVSQSPRYKVTKRGQDVALRCDPISGHVSLYWYRQALGQGPEFLTYFNYEAQQDKSGLPNDRFSAERPEGSISTLTIQRTEQRDSAMYRCASSFGQGSPTDTQYFGPGTRLTVL.

The chain links TRBV7-2 to TRBJ2-1; no reliable D call. The CDR3 consists of 16 residues. Trimming stripped 5 bases from V and 0 bases from J, with 14 bases between. Per the germline V gene, CDR1 is SGHTA and CDR2 is FQGNSA. The DNA for the CDR3 is TGTGCCAGCAGCCCCCACCAGGCAGCCTCCTACAATGAGCAGTTCTTC. It specifies CASSPHQAASYNEQFF.